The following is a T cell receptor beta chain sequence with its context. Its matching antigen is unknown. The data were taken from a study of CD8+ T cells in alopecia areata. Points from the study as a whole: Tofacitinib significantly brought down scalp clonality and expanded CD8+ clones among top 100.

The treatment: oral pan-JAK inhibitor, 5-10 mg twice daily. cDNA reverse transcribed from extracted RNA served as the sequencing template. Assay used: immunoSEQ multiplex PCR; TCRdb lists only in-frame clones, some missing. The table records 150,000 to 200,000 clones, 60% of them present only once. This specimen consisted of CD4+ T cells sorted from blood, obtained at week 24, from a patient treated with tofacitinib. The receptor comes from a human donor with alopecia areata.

In DNA form, the CDR3 reads TGTGCCACCTCGGGGGACAGGGGCCCCAACTACCTCGAGCAGTACTTC. It is translated as CATSGDRGPNYLEQYF. This rearrangement joins TRBV10-3 to TRBJ2-7; 10 bases fit TRBD1. The CDR3 spans 16 residues. Looked up from germline, CDR1 is ENHRY and CDR2 is SYGVKD. J gave up 6 bases and V 10 bases, and 18 bases lay outside the gene matches.